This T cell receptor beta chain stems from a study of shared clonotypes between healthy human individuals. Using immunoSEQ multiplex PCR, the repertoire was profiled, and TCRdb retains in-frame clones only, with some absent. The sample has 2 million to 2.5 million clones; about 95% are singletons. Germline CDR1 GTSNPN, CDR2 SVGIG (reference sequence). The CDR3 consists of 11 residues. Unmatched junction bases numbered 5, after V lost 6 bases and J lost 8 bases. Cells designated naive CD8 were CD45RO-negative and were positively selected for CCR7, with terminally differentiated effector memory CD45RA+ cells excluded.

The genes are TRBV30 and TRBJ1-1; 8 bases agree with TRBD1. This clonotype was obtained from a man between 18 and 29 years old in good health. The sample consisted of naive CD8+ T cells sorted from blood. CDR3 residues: CACWTGSEAFF. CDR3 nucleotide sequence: TGTGCCTGCTGGACAGGGTCGGAAGCTTTCTTT. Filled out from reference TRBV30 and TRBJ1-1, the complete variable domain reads SQTIHQWPATLVQPVGSPLSLECTVEGTSNPNLYWYRQAAGRGLQLLFYSVGIGQISSEVPQNLSASRPQDRQFILSSKKLLLSDSGFYLCACWTGSEAFFGQGTRLTVV.